A single sample gave rise to the 5 T cell receptor beta chains below, sequenced in a study of T cells in Graves' hyperthyroidism and ophthalmopathy (dated 2019 in TCRdb). Library creation used multiplex PCR. TCRdb names Illumina HiSeq 2000 as the instrument used. The TCR beta CDR3 regions were amplified from RNA transcripts. The TCR CDR3 was subjected to a first round of RT-PCR using the HTBI primer set and the Qiagen OneStep RT-PCR kit. TCRdb applied fastp at Q25 and MiXCR to the public reads, then kept only in-frame beta chains. CDR3 protein duplicates are merged, each entry listing the most common genes and DNA. The sample table lists roughly 420,000 distinct CDR3 sequences, approximately 14% of them with a count of one. The top ten hold roughly 7.7% of the sample. The sequenced material came from blood. These receptors were obtained from a woman younger than 30 with Graves' hyperthyroidism.

In its sample, this clonotype was seen a few times. This chain uses TRBV6-1 with TRBJ2-1; D is possibly TRBD1 or TRBD2 (5 bases each). The CDR3 is 14 residues long. V was pared by 5 bases and J by 0 bases, with 8 bases between. The germline V gene has CDR1 MNHNS and CDR2 SASEGT. The CDR3 sequence is CASSWGNSYNEQFF. The CDR3 DNA is TGTGCCAGCAGTTGGGGGAACTCCTACAATGAGCAGTTCTTC.

The chain couples TRBV30 to TRBJ2-1; TRBD2 matches 8 bases. Per the germline V gene, CDR1 is GTSNPN and CDR2 is SVGIG (reference sequence). CDR3 size: 14 residues. V lost 8 bases to trimming and J lost 4 bases; unmatched junction nucleotides: 10. Here the CDR3 reads CARTAGGVYNEQFF. The CDR3 DNA sequence: TGTGCCCGCACTGCCGGGGGGGTTTACAATGAGCAGTTCTTC.

This clonotype was seen many times. The genes are TRBV6-4 and TRBJ1-1, with D perhaps TRBD1 (6 bases). V was clipped by 4 bases and J by 0 bases, with 12 bases between them. The CDR3 runs 15 residues. Per the germline V gene, CDR1 is MRHNA and CDR2 is SNTAGT. The DNA of the CDR3 is TGTGCCAGCAGTGGCCCCGGGGGGCTGAACACTGAAGCTTTCTTT. Its translation: CASSGPGGLNTEAFF.

This clonotype appeared many times. V is TRBV6-2 or TRBV6-3 and J is TRBJ1-6; no firm D call. V lost 7 bases and J 0 bases, leaving 10 bases between the germline ends. This CDR3 contains 15 residues. In germline, CDR1 is MNHEY, CDR2 SVGEGT. CDR3 sequence reads: CASTEGSSYNSPLHF. CDR3 in DNA: TGTGCCAGCACGGAGGGAAGCTCCTATAATTCACCCCTCCACTTT.

This chain joins TRBV4-2 and TRBJ2-7; 7 bases align to TRBD2. Germline V gene sequence: CDR1 LGHNA, CDR2 YNFKEQ. The CDR3 length is 14 residues. V shed 0 bases, J shed 6 bases, and the junction held 5 bases outside the gene matches. The CDR3 region has the DNA TGTGCCAGCAGCCAAGATGGCGGGAGAGGCGAGCAGTACTTC. This translates into CASSQDGGRGEQYF.